The clone carrying this T cell receptor (beta chain) was detected only a few times. The data belong to a study of T cells in Graves' hyperthyroidism and ophthalmopathy. Germline CDR1 and CDR2: LGHNA and YSLEER. CDR3 size: 14 residues. Trimming removed 4 bases at V and 2 bases at J, with 11 bases between. Amplified TCR beta CDR3 regions came from RNA transcripts. TCR CDR3 regions were first amplified by RT-PCR with HTBI primers. TCRdb processed the multiplex PCR reads anew with MiXCR; each CDR3 protein has one entry. The sample lists some 270,000 distinct CDR3 sequences; roughly 14% were seen once. V usage is TRBV4-3 and J usage is TRBJ2-5; D not certain. This receptor was identified in a woman in her thirties with Graves' hyperthyroidism that later progressed to Graves' ophthalmopathy. Sequenced sample: blood. The chain's CDR3 is CASSLGVGQETQYF. For the CDR3, the DNA is TGCGCCAGCAGCCTTGGAGTAGGTCAAGAGACCCAGTACTTC.